The 29 T cell receptor beta chains below were found in one sample sequenced in a study of blood T cell repertoires in COVID-19. Using immunoSEQ multiplex PCR, the repertoire was profiled, and TCRdb retains in-frame clones only, with some absent. Of 360,000 or so clones listed, 88% are singletons. The sample comprised PBMCs or T cells enriched from blood (not recorded which). Receptors were obtained from a woman in her 30s who had been exposed to COVID-19.

The CDR3 loop is CASSQDRGLAGVNEQFF. CDR3 bases: TGTGCCAGCAGCCAAGATCGCGGCCTAGCGGGAGTCAATGAGCAGTTCTTC. This chain uses TRBV3-1 (or the pseudogene TRBV3-2) with TRBJ2-1; 10 bases are a match to TRBD2. Germline trimming cut 0 bases from V and 6 bases from J; bases unmatched to any gene: 8. Looked up from germline, CDR1 is LGHDT and CDR2 is YNNKEL (reference sequence). The CDR3 has 17 amino acids.

This clone was seen a single time. The genes are TRBV28 and TRBJ2-7; the D gene is possibly TRBD2 (6 bases). The CDR3 spans 15 residues. Germline V gene lookup returns CDR1 MDHEN and CDR2 SYDVKM. V was cut by 5 bases and J by 1 base, with 15 bases left in between. The CDR3 sequence is CASSDSGTPSYEQYF. DNA of the CDR3: TGTGCCAGCAGTGATAGCGGAACCCCGTCCTACGAGCAGTACTTC.

The chain has TRBV5-1 and TRBJ2-7; the match to TRBD2 covers 8 bases. Germline CDR1 reads SGHRS; CDR2 reads YFSETQ. V was pared by 4 bases and J by 4 bases, with 7 bases of the junction left unmatched. The CDR3 covers 14 residues. This chain's CDR3 is CASSAGTSLYEQYF. DNA of the CDR3: TGCGCCAGCAGCGCGGGGACTAGTCTGTACGAGCAGTACTTC.

The chain employs TRBV28 and TRBJ1-1; D remains unclear. The CDR3 totals 14 residues. V dropped 3 bases and J dropped 1 base, with 9 bases sitting between them. The germline V gene encodes CDR1 MDHEN and CDR2 SYDVKM. Written as DNA, the CDR3 is TGTGCCAGCAGTTTGATGGCCCCGAACACTGAAGCTTTCTTT. Its translation is CASSLMAPNTEAFF.

The chain employs TRBV5-1 and TRBJ1-6; possibly TRBD1 for D (5 bases). This CDR3 spans 16 amino acids. Germline CDR1 reads SGHRS; CDR2 reads YFSETQ. The V end lost 4 bases, the J end lost 8 bases, and 19 bases lay between the germline ends. CDR3 amino acids: CASSQGGLGTDSPLHF. The DNA of the CDR3 is TGCGCCAGCAGCCAGGGAGGGCTGGGGACCGATTCACCCCTCCACTTT.

V usage is TRBV7-9 and J usage is TRBJ2-1; D is perhaps TRBD1 (5 bases). The length of the CDR3 is 15 residues. In germline, CDR1 is SEHNR, CDR2 FQNEAQ (reference sequence). Trimming took 6 bases from V and 5 from J, leaving 17 bases between them. CDR3 coding DNA: TGTGCCAGCAGAGCAGGGCTTGGGTGGAACAATGAGCAGTTCTTC. Translation: CASRAGLGWNNEQFF.

This clone has just one count. This chain links TRBV3-1 (or the pseudogene TRBV3-2) with TRBJ1-2; 8 bases map to TRBD1. The length of the CDR3 is 19 residues. Germline CDR1 LGHDT, CDR2 YNNKEL (reference sequence). Unmatched junction bases numbered 14, after V lost 0 bases and J lost 2 bases. DNA for the CDR3: TGTGCCAGCAGCCAAGACGGGCTGCCTTCCAGGGGGCAAAACTATGGCTACACCTTC. This translates into CASSQDGLPSRGQNYGYTF.

This rearrangement joins TRBV3-1 (or the pseudogene TRBV3-2) to TRBJ2-7; 10 positions agree with TRBD2. This CDR3 is built from 15 residues. V was pared by 4 bases and J by 5 bases, with 8 bases of the junction left unmatched. The germline V gene encodes CDR1 LGHDT and CDR2 YNNKEL (reference sequence). The CDR3 is CASSRRAGGPDEQYF. In DNA, the CDR3 is TGTGCCAGCAGCCGAAGAGCGGGAGGGCCCGACGAGCAGTACTTC.

The V gene is TRBV12-3 or TRBV12-4, the J gene TRBJ1-2; no definite D call. The CDR3 loop spans 13 amino acids. Trimming took 5 bases from V and 5 from J, leaving 12 bases between them. The CDR3 bases are TGTGCCAGCAGTCCCGGGTCTTCTTATGGCTACACCTTC. This codes for CASSPGSSYGYTF.

V is TRBV6-5 and J is TRBJ2-1; 8 bases are shared with TRBD2. The CDR3 spans 13 residues. Looked up from germline, CDR1 is MNHEY and CDR2 is SVGAGI. J gave up 6 bases and V 7 bases, and 5 bases lay outside the gene matches. CDR3 sequence: CASTGTRGNEQFF. In DNA form, the CDR3 reads TGTGCCAGCACCGGGACTAGAGGCAATGAGCAGTTCTTC.

V usage is TRBV3-1 (or the pseudogene TRBV3-2) and J usage is TRBJ2-2; 12 bases line up with TRBD1. Per the germline V gene, CDR1 is LGHDT and CDR2 is YNNKEL (reference sequence). This CDR3 has 19 residues. V lost 1 base to trimming and J lost 7 bases; unmatched junction nucleotides: 13. CDR3 protein: CASSQVIVRDRGRGGELFF. CDR3 coding DNA: TGTGCCAGCAGCCAAGTTATCGTCCGGGACAGGGGGCGTGGCGGGGAGCTGTTTTTT.

The rearrangement joins TRBV5-1 to TRBJ2-7, with 7 nucleotides matching TRBD1. V shed 2 bases and J 7 bases; nucleotides not matched to a gene: 6. CDR1 and CDR2 (germline): SGHRS, YFSETQ. This CDR3 comprises 13 residues. CDR3 coding DNA: TGCGCCAGCAGCTTTAACGACAGGGAGGAGCAGTACTTC. Encoded protein: CASSFNDREEQYF.

The genes are TRBV29-1 and TRBJ1-2; 7 bases match TRBD1. J lost 5 bases, V lost 5 bases, and 14 bases had no gene match. The CDR3 runs to 15 residues. Germline V lookup: CDR1 SQVTM, CDR2 ANQGSEA. In nucleotides, the CDR3 is TGCAGCGTTTCGGTCAGGCTGGGGACAGCGTATGGCTACACCTTC. It yields the protein CSVSVRLGTAYGYTF. Filled out from reference TRBV29-1 and TRBJ1-2, the complete variable domain reads SAVISQKPSRDICQRGTSLTIQCQVDSQVTMMFWYRQQPGQSLTLIATANQGSEATYESGFVIDKFPISRPNLTFSTLTVSNMSPEDSSIYLCSVSVRLGTAYGYTFGSGTRLTVV.

This sequence joins TRBV5-1 and TRBJ2-3; perhaps TRBD2 as D (6 bases). With 0 bases removed from V and 6 bases from J, the gap between germline ends came to 11 bases. Germline loops: CDR1 SGHRS, CDR2 YFSETQ. The CDR3 totals 14 residues. CDR3: CASSLASAGDTQYF. In DNA, the CDR3 is TGCGCCAGCAGCTTGGCTAGCGCTGGGGATACGCAGTATTTT.

The V call is TRBV7-6, the J call TRBJ2-7; 8 nucleotides line up with TRBD1. CDR1 SGHVS and CDR2 FNYEAQ come from the germline V gene. J lost 3 bases, V lost 4 bases, and 5 bases had no gene match. The CDR3 has 14 amino acids. The CDR3 loop is CASSSGTGHYEQYF. CDR3 in DNA: TGTGCCAGCAGCTCTGGGACAGGCCACTACGAGCAGTACTTC. The whole variable domain, filled in from reference TRBV7-6 and TRBJ2-7, reads GAGVSQSPRYKVTKRGQDVALRCDPISGHVSLYWYRQALGQGPEFLTYFNYEAQQDKSGLPNDRFSAERPEGSISTLTIQRTEQRDSAMYRCASSSGTGHYEQYFGPGTRLTVT.

The V and J genes are TRBV4-2 and TRBJ2-7; the D gene is possibly TRBD1 (6 bases). Trimming removed 4 bases at V and 2 bases at J, with 12 bases between. This CDR3 is built from 14 residues. Germline V gene lookup returns CDR1 LGHNA and CDR2 YNFKEQ. CDR3 amino acids: CASSLPGQTYEQYF. In nucleotides, the CDR3 is TGTGCCAGCAGCCTACCCGGACAGACCTACGAGCAGTACTTC.

The genes are TRBV4-1 and TRBJ2-3; D not resolved. The germline V gene has CDR1 MGHRA and CDR2 YSYEKL. The CDR3 is 15 residues long. Trimming removed 4 bases from V and 0 bases from J, with 11 bases in between. The CDR3 loop reads CASSLQWASTDTQYF. CDR3 in DNA: TGCGCCAGCAGCCTCCAGTGGGCTAGCACAGATACGCAGTATTTT.

This clone was detected once. The chain combines TRBV11-2 with TRBJ1-5; a weak D match, TRBD1 (5 bases). Per germline, CDR1 SGHAT and CDR2 FQNNGV. The CDR3 length is 15 residues. Trimming left V 1 base short and J 1 base short, with 8 bases between. CDR3 DNA sequence: TGTGCCAGCAGCTTAGCTGCAGGGAGCAATCAGCCCCAGCATTTT. It encodes CASSLAAGSNQPQHF.

The chain uses TRBV23-1 and TRBJ1-2, with D unclear. TRBV23-1 is treated as an ORF (open reading frame) with a function not yet certain. Trimming stripped 6 bases from V and 4 bases from J, with 18 bases between. The CDR3 runs 15 residues. DNA of the CDR3: TGCGCCAGCAGCCCCCGCGGGCGGAGTCCCTATGGCTACACCTTC. It specifies CASSPRGRSPYGYTF.

To note about this clone: Other DNA sequences in the same sample also yield this CDR3. The chain employs TRBV18 and TRBJ2-3, with D hard to call. The CDR3 runs to 13 residues. Trimming removed 6 bases at V and 0 bases at J, with 7 bases between. Germline-derived CDR1 and CDR2 are KGHSH and LQKENI. CDR3 bases: TGTGCCAGCTCCCTTACTAGCACAGATACGCAGTATTTT. Protein: CASSLTSTDTQYF.

This sequence joins TRBV7-2 and TRBJ2-1; D is unresolved. CDR3 length: 13 residues. V lost 5 bases, J lost 4 bases, and 9 bases lay in between. Germline V lookup: CDR1 SGHTA, CDR2 FQGNSA. The CDR3 sequence is CASSPYLYNEQFF. CDR3 nucleotide sequence: TGTGCCAGCAGCCCCTATCTTTACAATGAGCAGTTCTTC. The full variable domain, with the rest looked up from reference TRBV7-2 and TRBJ2-1, is GAGVSQSPSNKVTEKGKDVELRCDPISGHTALYWYRQSLGQGLEFLIYFQGNSAPDKSGLPSDRFSAERTGGSVSTLTIQRTQQEDSAVYLCASSPYLYNEQFFGPGTRLTVL.

This chain uses TRBV11-1 with TRBJ2-3; maybe TRBD2 (6 bases). Germline CDR1 SGHAT, CDR2 FQDESV (reference sequence). This CDR3 contains 15 residues. Trimming removed 2 bases at V and 0 bases at J, with 9 bases between. The DNA for the CDR3 is TGTGCCAGCAGCTTATCGGGAGTGAGCACAGATACGCAGTATTTT. Translating gives CASSLSGVSTDTQYF.

This rearrangement joins TRBV10-2 to TRBJ2-2; 7 nucleotides line up with TRBD2. Germline CDR1 reads WSHSY; CDR2 reads SAAADI. The CDR3 runs to 15 residues. After removal of 8 bases from V and 1 base from J, the junction contained 7 bases not matched to a gene. The CDR3 DNA reads TGCGCCAGCTACCAACCTAGCGGGAACACCGGGGAGCTGTTTTTT. Its protein is CASYQPSGNTGELFF.

This rearrangement joins TRBV9 to TRBJ2-7; D remains ambiguous. V lost 4 bases to trimming and J lost 5 bases, with 16 bases between them. Per germline, CDR1 SGDLS and CDR2 YYNGEE. CDR3 size: 14 residues. CDR3 sequence reads: CASSSGSDHHEQYF. CDR3 coding DNA: TGTGCCAGCAGCTCCGGGTCCGACCACCACGAGCAGTACTTC.

The chain is built from TRBV5-1 and TRBJ2-3, with 9 bases matching TRBD2. V was pared by 6 bases and J by 6 bases, with 11 bases of the junction left unmatched. The CDR3 has 15 amino acids. Germline V gene data show CDR1 as SGHRS and CDR2 as YFSETQ. Written as DNA, the CDR3 is TGCGCCAGCAAGGTAGCGGGAGATGGTTGGGATACGCAGTATTTT. The encoded protein is CASKVAGDGWDTQYF. The entire variable domain, with the rest obtained from reference TRBV5-1 and TRBJ2-3, is as follows: KAGVTQTPRYLIKTRGQQVTLSCSPISGHRSVSWYQQTPGQGLQFLFEYFSETQRNKGNFPGRFSGRQFSNSRSEMNVSTLELGDSALYLCASKVAGDGWDTQYFGPGTRLTVL.

The chain has TRBV5-1 and TRBJ2-1, with TRBD2 matching over 8 bases. CDR3 length equals 16 residues. Per the germline V gene, CDR1 is SGHRS and CDR2 is YFSETQ. J was trimmed by 6 bases and V by 4 bases; bases with no gene match: 12. This CDR3 reads CASSAHGRGPGNEQFF. The CDR3 region has the DNA TGCGCCAGCAGCGCGCACGGGAGGGGCCCTGGCAATGAGCAGTTCTTC.

This chain joins TRBV4-2 and TRBJ1-5, with D tentatively TRBD1 (6 bases). Trimming cost V 0 bases and J 7 bases, with 13 bases left between them. The V gene's germline CDR1 is LGHNA and CDR2 YNFKEQ. The CDR3 has 15 residues. DNA for the CDR3: TGTGCCAGCAGCCAAGAAGGGGCAGGGGACCAGCCCCAGCATTTT. It translates to CASSQEGAGDQPQHF.

In nucleotides, the CDR3 is TGCAGCGTTGAGTGGGCAGATCAACAAGAGACCCAGTACTTC. Its protein product is CSVEWADQQETQYF. The chain couples TRBV29-1 to TRBJ2-5; D not certain. Germline assignment: CDR1 SQVTM and CDR2 ANQGSEA. V lost 3 bases and J 2 bases, leaving 13 bases between the germline ends. This CDR3 has 14 amino acids.

The chain employs TRBV6-6 and TRBJ2-7; 7 nucleotides match TRBD2. Germline V gives CDR1 MNHNY, CDR2 SVGAGI (reference sequence). The CDR3 contains 14 residues. V gave up 8 bases and J gave up 2 bases; unmatched junction bases: 9. CDR3 bases: TGTGCCAGCGCCTCTAGCGGTGCTGCCTACGAGCAGTACTTC. It is translated as CASASSGAAYEQYF.